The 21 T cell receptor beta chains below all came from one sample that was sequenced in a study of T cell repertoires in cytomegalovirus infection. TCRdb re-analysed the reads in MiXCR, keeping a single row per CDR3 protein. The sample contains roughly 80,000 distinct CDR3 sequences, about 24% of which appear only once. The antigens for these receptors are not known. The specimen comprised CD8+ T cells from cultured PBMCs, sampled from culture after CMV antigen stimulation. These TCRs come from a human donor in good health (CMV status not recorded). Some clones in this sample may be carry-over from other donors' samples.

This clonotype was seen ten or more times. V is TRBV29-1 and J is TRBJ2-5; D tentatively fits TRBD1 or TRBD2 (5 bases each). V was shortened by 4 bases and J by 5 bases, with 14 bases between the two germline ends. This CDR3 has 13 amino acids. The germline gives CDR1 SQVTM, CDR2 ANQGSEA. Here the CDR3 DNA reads TGCAGCGTTGCCTCAGGGCCGGGGGAGACCCAGTACTTC. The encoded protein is CSVASGPGETQYF. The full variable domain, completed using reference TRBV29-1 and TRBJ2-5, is SAVISQKPSRDICQRGTSLTIQCQVDSQVTMMFWYRQQPGQSLTLIATANQGSEATYESGFVIDKFPISRPNLTFSTLTVSNMSPEDSSIYLCSVASGPGETQYFGPGTRLLVL.

CDR3 sequence: CASSLAGGTRNEQFF. The CDR3 nucleotides read TGTGCCAGCAGCTTAGCGGGAGGGACTAGGAATGAGCAGTTCTTC. The chain has TRBV7-9 and TRBJ2-1, with 8 nucleotides matching TRBD2. Germline CDR1 SEHNR, CDR2 FQNEAQ (reference sequence). With 0 bases clipped from V and 7 bases from J, the junction kept 5 bases outside the gene matches. The CDR3 extends over 15 amino acids.

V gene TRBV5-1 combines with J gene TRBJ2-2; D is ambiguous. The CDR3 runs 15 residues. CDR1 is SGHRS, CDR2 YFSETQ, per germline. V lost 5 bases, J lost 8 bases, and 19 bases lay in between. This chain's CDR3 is CASSYVTSGSGELFF. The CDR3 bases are TGCGCCAGCAGTTATGTGACTTCAGGCTCGGGGGAGCTGTTTTTT. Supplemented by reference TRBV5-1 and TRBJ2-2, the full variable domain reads KAGVTQTPRYLIKTRGQQVTLSCSPISGHRSVSWYQQTPGQGLQFLFEYFSETQRNKGNFPGRFSGRQFSNSRSEMNVSTLELGDSALYLCASSYVTSGSGELFFGEGSRLTVL.

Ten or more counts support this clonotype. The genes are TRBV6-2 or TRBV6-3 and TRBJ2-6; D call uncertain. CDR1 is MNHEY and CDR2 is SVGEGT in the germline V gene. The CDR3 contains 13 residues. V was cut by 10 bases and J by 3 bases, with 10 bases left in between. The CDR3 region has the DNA TGTGCCACCAAGGGTGTTGGGGCCAACGTCCTGACTTTC. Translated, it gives CATKGVGANVLTF.

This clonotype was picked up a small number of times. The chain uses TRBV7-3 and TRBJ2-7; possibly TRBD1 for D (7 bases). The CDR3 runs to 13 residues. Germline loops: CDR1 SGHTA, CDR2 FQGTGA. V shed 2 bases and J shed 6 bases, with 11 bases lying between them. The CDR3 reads CASSLGQGGEQYF. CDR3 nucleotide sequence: TGTGCCAGCAGCTTAGGCCAGGGGGGCGAGCAGTACTTC.

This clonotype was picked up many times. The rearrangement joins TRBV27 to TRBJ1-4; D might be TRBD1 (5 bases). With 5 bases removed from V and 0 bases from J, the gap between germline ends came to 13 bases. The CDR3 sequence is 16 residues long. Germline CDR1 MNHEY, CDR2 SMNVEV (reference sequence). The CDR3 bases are TGTGCCAGCAGTACGAGGACAACAGCAACTAATGAAAAACTGTTTTTT. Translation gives CASSTRTTATNEKLFF.

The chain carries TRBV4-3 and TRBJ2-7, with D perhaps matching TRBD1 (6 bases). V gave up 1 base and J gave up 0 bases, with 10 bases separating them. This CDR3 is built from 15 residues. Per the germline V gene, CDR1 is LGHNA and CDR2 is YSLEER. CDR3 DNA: TGCGCCAGCAGCCAAGGTACAGGGTCCTCCTACGAGCAGTACTTC. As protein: CASSQGTGSSYEQYF.

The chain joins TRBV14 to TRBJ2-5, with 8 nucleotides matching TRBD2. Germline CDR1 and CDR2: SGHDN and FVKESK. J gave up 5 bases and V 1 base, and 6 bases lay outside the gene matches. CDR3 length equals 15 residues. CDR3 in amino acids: CASSQVAGGRETQYF. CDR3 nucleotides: TGTGCCAGCAGCCAAGTTGCGGGGGGCAGGGAGACCCAGTACTTC. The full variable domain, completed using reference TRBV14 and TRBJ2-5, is EAGVTQFPSHSVIEKGQTVTLRCDPISGHDNLYWYRRVMGKEIKFLLHFVKESKQDESGMPNNRFLAERTGGTYSTLKVQPAELEDSGVYFCASSQVAGGRETQYFGPGTRLLVL.

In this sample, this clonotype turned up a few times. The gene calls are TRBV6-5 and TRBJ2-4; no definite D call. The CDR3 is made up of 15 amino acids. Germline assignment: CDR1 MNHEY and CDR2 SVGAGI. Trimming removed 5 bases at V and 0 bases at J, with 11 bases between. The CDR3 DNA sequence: TGTGCCAGCAGTCCTACCGGGCTAGCCAAAAACATTCAGTACTTC. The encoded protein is CASSPTGLAKNIQYF.

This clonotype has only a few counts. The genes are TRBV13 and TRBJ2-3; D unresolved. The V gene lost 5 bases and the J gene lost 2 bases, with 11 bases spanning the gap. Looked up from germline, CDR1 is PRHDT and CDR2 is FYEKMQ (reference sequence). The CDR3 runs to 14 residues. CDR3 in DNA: TGTGCCAGCAGCCGAAACGAATTCACAGATACGCAGTATTTT. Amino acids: CASSRNEFTDTQYF.

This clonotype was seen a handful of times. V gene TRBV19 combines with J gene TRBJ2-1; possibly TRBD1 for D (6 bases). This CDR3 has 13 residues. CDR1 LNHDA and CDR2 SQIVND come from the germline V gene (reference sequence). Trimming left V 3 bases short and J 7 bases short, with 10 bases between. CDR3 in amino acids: CASSMSGDNEQFF. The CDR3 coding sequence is TGTGCCAGTAGTATGTCAGGGGATAATGAGCAGTTCTTC.

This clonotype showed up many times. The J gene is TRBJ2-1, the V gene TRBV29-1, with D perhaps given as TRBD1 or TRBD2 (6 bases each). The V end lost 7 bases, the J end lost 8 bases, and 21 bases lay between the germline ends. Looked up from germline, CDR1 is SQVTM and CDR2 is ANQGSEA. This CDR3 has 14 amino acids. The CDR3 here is CSARGATNWDEQFF. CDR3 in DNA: TGCAGCGCTAGGGGGGCCACCAATTGGGATGAGCAGTTCTTC.

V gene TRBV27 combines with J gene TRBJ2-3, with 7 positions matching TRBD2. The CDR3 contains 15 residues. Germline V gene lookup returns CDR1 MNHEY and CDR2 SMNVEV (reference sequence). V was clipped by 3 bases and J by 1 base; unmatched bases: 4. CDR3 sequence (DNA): TGTGCCAGCAGTTTTTATGGACTAGGCACAGATACGCAGTATTTT. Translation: CASSFYGLGTDTQYF.

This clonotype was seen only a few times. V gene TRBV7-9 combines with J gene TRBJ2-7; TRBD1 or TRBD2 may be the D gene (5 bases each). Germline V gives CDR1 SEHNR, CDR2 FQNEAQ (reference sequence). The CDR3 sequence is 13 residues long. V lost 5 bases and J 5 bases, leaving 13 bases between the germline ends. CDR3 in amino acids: CASSAQGAHEQYF. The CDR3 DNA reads TGTGCCAGCAGCGCGCAGGGAGCCCACGAGCAGTACTTC.

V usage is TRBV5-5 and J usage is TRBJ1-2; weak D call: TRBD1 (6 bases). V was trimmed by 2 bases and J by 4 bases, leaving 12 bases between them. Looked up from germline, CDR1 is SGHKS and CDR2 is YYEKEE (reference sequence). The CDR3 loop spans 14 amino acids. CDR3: CASSFSDSFYGYTF. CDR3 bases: TGTGCCAGCAGCTTCTCGGACAGCTTCTATGGCTACACCTTC.

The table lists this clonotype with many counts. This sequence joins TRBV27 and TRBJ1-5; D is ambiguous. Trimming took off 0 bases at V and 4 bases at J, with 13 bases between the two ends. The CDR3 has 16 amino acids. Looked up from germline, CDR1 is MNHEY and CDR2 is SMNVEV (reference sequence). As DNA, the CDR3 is TGTGCCAGCAGTTTATCTGGACCCAAGGGAAATCAGCCCCAGCATTTT. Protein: CASSLSGPKGNQPQHF.

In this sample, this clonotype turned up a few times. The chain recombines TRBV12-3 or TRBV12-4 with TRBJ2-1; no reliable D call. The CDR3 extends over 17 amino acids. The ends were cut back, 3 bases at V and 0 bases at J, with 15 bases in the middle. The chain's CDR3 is CASSLGWEYSSYNEQFF. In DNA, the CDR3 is TGTGCCAGCAGTTTGGGTTGGGAATATAGCTCCTACAATGAGCAGTTCTTC.

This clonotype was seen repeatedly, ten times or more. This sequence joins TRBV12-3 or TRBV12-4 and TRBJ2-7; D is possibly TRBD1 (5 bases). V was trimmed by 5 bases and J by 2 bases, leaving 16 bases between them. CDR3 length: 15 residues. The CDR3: CASSPTPADTYEQYF. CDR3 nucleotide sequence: TGTGCCAGCAGTCCGACCCCCGCGGACACCTACGAGCAGTACTTC.

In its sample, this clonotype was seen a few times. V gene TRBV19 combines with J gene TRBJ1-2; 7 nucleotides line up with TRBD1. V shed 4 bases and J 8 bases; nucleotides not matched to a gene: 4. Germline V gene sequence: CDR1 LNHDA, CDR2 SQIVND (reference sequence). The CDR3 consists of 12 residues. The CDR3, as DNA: TGTGCCAGTAGTACAGGGGGAAAGGGCTACACCTTC. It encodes CASSTGGKGYTF.

This CDR3 reads CASSFEQGTSTDTQYF. The DNA of the CDR3 is TGTGCCAGCAGCTTTGAACAGGGGACTAGCACAGATACGCAGTATTTT. The rearrangement links TRBV11-2 to TRBJ2-3, with TRBD1 as a possible D gene (7 bases). The CDR3 totals 16 residues. V lost 3 bases, J lost 0 bases, and 13 bases lay in between. Germline V gene lookup returns CDR1 SGHAT and CDR2 FQNNGV.

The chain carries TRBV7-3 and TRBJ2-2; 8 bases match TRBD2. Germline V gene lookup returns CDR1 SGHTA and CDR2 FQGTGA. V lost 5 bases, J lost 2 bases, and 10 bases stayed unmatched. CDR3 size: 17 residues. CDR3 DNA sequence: TGTGCCAGCAGCCCCGGGCCGCGGGGGGCTAACACCGGGGAGCTGTTTTTT. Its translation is CASSPGPRGANTGELFF.